These 30 T cell receptor beta chains share one sample of origin, sequenced in a study of control samples from healthy donors and cancer patients. Sequenced by immunoSEQ multiplex PCR; TCRdb stores in-frame clones only, minus some. The sample carries about 55,000 clones, approximately 94% recorded once. The sequenced sample was blood. The receptor source for this set is a woman aged 18-29 years in good health.

The chain links TRBV4-1 to TRBJ2-3; TRBD2 is a possible D gene (6 bases). This CDR3 has 15 amino acids. V was shortened by 1 base and J by 4 bases, with 12 bases between the two germline ends. The V gene's germline CDR1 is MGHRA and CDR2 YSYEKL. The DNA of the CDR3 is TGCGCCAGCAGCCAAGCAAGCAGGGAGGCAGATACGCAGTATTTT. Translation: CASSQASREADTQYF.

The sample holds one count of this clone. This chain links TRBV6-5 with TRBJ2-2, with a possible D match to TRBD1 (5 bases). The CDR3 length is 15 residues. The V gene lost 7 bases and the J gene lost 2 bases, with 14 bases spanning the gap. Germline CDR1 and CDR2: MNHEY and SVGAGI. CDR3 DNA sequence: TGTGCCAGCAAAACTACGACAGCCAACACCGGGGAGCTGTTTTTT. Protein: CASKTTTANTGELFF.

The rearrangement joins TRBV7-2 to TRBJ2-1; possible D gene TRBD2, 5 bases. The CDR3 is made up of 16 amino acids. Germline V gene data show CDR1 as SGHTA and CDR2 as FQGNSA. Trimming removed 1 base at V and 0 bases at J, with 10 bases between. The DNA for the CDR3 is TGTGCCAGCAGCTTAGGGGCGGGTCTCTCCTACAATGAGCAGTTCTTC. Translating gives CASSLGAGLSYNEQFF.

This sequence joins TRBV12-3 or TRBV12-4 and TRBJ1-2; D may be TRBD1 (5 bases). The CDR3 has 12 amino acids. The V end lost 8 bases, the J end lost 7 bases, and 14 bases lay between the germline ends. CDR3 loop: CASGALLLGYTF. The CDR3 coding sequence is TGTGCCAGCGGGGCCCTCCTCCTTGGCTACACCTTC.

The CDR3: CASRGRFAGRIGSQHF. The CDR3 region has the DNA TGTGCCAGCAGAGGACGATTTGCGGGACGTATCGGGTCCCAGCATTTT. V usage is TRBV2 and J usage is TRBJ1-5; tentatively, D is TRBD1 (5 bases). V was pared by 6 bases and J by 11 bases, with 26 bases between. CDR1 is SNHLY, CDR2 FYNNEI, per germline. The CDR3 consists of 16 residues.

The chain links TRBV7-8 to TRBJ2-5; D is undetermined. V was cut by 3 bases and J by 5 bases, with 7 bases left in between. Germline V CDR1 and CDR2: SGHVS, FQNEAQ. The CDR3 is made up of 12 amino acids. The chain's CDR3 is CASSLNSETQYF. Here the CDR3 DNA reads TGTGCCAGCAGCTTGAACAGTGAGACCCAGTACTTC.

The chain is built from TRBV6-1 and TRBJ2-7; D unclear. CDR1 and CDR2 from the germline V gene are MNHNS and SASEGT. The ends were cut back, 1 base at V and 8 bases at J, with 9 bases in the middle. CDR3 length: 12 residues. CDR3 bases: TGTGCCAGCAGTGAAGGAAGGGCTAAGCAGTACTTC. It specifies CASSEGRAKQYF.

The gene calls are TRBV19 and TRBJ2-1; unclear D gene. V shed 3 bases and J shed 2 bases, with 14 bases lying between them. The CDR3 consists of 16 residues. Germline CDR1 reads LNHDA; CDR2 reads SQIVND (reference sequence). In DNA, the CDR3 is TGTGCCAGTAGTATCTCCTCTCGGAGTCCCTACAATGAGCAGTTCTTC. Encoded protein: CASSISSRSPYNEQFF.

The chain employs TRBV3-1 (or the pseudogene TRBV3-2) and TRBJ1-2, with TRBD1 matching over 9 bases. Losses at the gene ends were 2 bases for V and 8 bases for J; bases not matched to a gene: 9. CDR1 and CDR2 from the germline V gene are LGHDT and YNNKEL (reference sequence). This CDR3 has 15 amino acids. The CDR3 sequence is CASSQLDRGSVGYTF. The CDR3 DNA reads TGTGCCAGCAGCCAACTAGACAGGGGGAGTGTAGGCTACACCTTC.

The rearrangement links TRBV24-1 to TRBJ2-5; 13 bases map to TRBD2. CDR1 and CDR2 (germline): KGHDR, SFDVKD. The length of the CDR3 is 16 residues. V trimming: 6 bases; J trimming: 5 bases; junction bases outside the gene matches: 8. This CDR3 reads CATSTSGGALGETQYF. The CDR3 DNA is TGTGCCACCAGTACTAGCGGGGGGGCCCTCGGGGAGACCCAGTACTTC.

J is TRBJ2-6 and V is TRBV19; no firm D call. This CDR3 is built from 16 residues. V lost 1 base, J lost 1 base, and 8 bases lay in between. Germline CDR1 LNHDA, CDR2 SQIVND (reference sequence). The DNA for the CDR3 is TGTGCCAGTAGTATAGTGTTTACTTCTGGGGCCAACGTCCTGACTTTC. It codes for CASSIVFTSGANVLTF.

The CDR3, as DNA: TGTGCCAGCAGTTGGGGGCCTGAGTCTACCAATGAGCAGTTCTTC. It translates to CASSWGPESTNEQFF. This sequence joins TRBV3-1 (or the pseudogene TRBV3-2) and TRBJ2-1; a weak D match, TRBD1 (6 bases). V dropped 6 bases and J dropped 6 bases, with 18 bases sitting between them. Germline V gene data show CDR1 as LGHDT and CDR2 as YNNKEL (reference sequence). There are 15 residues in the CDR3.

The rearrangement uses TRBV4-3 and TRBJ1-4; perhaps TRBD1 as D (5 bases). The CDR3 extends over 16 amino acids. Trimming cost V 0 bases and J 8 bases, with 16 bases left between them. Germline CDR1 reads LGHNA; CDR2 reads YSLEER. Written as DNA, the CDR3 is TGCGCCAGCAGCCAAGATCGCGACAGAAGTTTCGAAAAACTGTTTTTT. This encodes CASSQDRDRSFEKLFF.

This chain uses TRBV5-4 with TRBJ1-2; a weak D match, TRBD1 (6 bases). The germline CDR1 and CDR2 sequences are SGHNT and YYREEE (reference sequence). V shed 4 bases and J shed 4 bases, with 20 bases lying between them. CDR3 size: 16 residues. In nucleotides, the CDR3 is TGTGCCAGCAGCCAGACCCCACAGGGTGGGAGCTATGGCTACACCTTC. It specifies CASSQTPQGGSYGYTF.

The chain joins TRBV5-6 to TRBJ1-6, with 9 bases that match TRBD1. The CDR3 loop spans 16 amino acids. Trimming cost V 3 bases and J 10 bases; bases outside gene matches: 11. Looked up from germline, CDR1 is SGHDT and CDR2 is YYEEEE. CDR3 DNA sequence: TGTGCCAGCAGCTGGACCGGGACAGGGTCTAAGTCACCCCTCCACTTT. Its translation is CASSWTGTGSKSPLHF. The whole variable domain, remainder taken from reference TRBV5-6 and TRBJ1-6, is DAGVTQSPTHLIKTRGQQVTLRCSPKSGHDTVSWYQQALGQGPQFIFQYYEEEERQRGNFPDRFSGHQFPNYSSELNVNALLLGDSALYLCASSWTGTGSKSPLHFGNGTRLTVT.

The CDR3 DNA sequence: TGTGCCACCAAGACAGGGATTAATAGCAATCAGCCCCAGCATTTT. It encodes CATKTGINSNQPQHF. The J gene is TRBJ1-5, the V gene TRBV19; 7 positions agree with TRBD1. This CDR3 is built from 15 residues. The germline V gene encodes CDR1 LNHDA and CDR2 SQIVND (reference sequence). Germline trimming cut 10 bases from V and 0 bases from J; bases unmatched to any gene: 9.

The gene calls are TRBV5-8 and TRBJ2-7, with TRBD1 matching over 9 bases. V trimming: 3 bases; J trimming: 5 bases; junction bases outside the gene matches: 6. The germline CDR1 and CDR2 sequences are SGHTS and YDEGEE. This CDR3 has 14 amino acids. This CDR3 is CASSSGTGYDEQYF. CDR3 nucleotide sequence: TGTGCCAGCAGCTCCGGGACAGGGTACGACGAGCAGTACTTC.

The CDR3 DNA is TGTGCCAGTAGTATAGACGGGACAGATAATGGCTACACCTTC. Translation gives CASSIDGTDNGYTF. V gene TRBV19 combines with J gene TRBJ1-2; 7 nucleotides agree with TRBD1. Germline assignment: CDR1 LNHDA and CDR2 SQIVND (reference sequence). The CDR3 covers 14 residues. The V and J ends lost 0 bases and 6 bases, in that order; junction bases with no gene match: 4.

The V gene is TRBV5-1, the J gene TRBJ1-6, with D perhaps matching TRBD1 (6 bases). V was cut by 2 bases and J by 9 bases, with 24 bases left in between. This CDR3 contains 18 residues. Germline V gene sequence: CDR1 SGHRS, CDR2 YFSETQ. Here the CDR3 reads CASSFLSQGSSYISPLHF. CDR3 DNA sequence: TGCGCCAGCAGCTTTTTAAGTCAGGGGTCCTCTTACATTTCACCCCTCCACTTT.

This chain connects TRBV6-5 to TRBJ1-2, with TRBD1 matching 8 bases. Looked up from germline, CDR1 is MNHEY and CDR2 is SVGAGI. The CDR3 length is 12 residues. Trimming took 8 bases from V and 8 from J; bases not matched to a gene: 7. DNA of the CDR3: TGTGCCAGCGCACAGGGGGTTGTGGGCTACACCTTC. It translates to CASAQGVVGYTF.

V usage is TRBV11-2 and J usage is TRBJ1-1, with 8 bases matching TRBD1. The CDR3 extends over 14 amino acids. Per germline, CDR1 SGHAT and CDR2 FQNNGV. J gave up 1 base and V 4 bases, and 2 bases lay outside the gene matches. This chain's CDR3 is CASSWTGSNTEAFF. The CDR3 DNA reads TGTGCCAGCAGCTGGACAGGGTCGAACACTGAAGCTTTCTTT.

This chain links TRBV5-1 with TRBJ2-3, with no clear D. CDR3 length: 13 amino acids. Per germline, CDR1 SGHRS and CDR2 YFSETQ. Deletions cut 0 bases from V and 8 bases from J, with 10 bases between. The CDR3 protein is CASSLAGAITQYF. CDR3 bases: TGCGCCAGCAGCTTGGCTGGCGCCATTACGCAGTATTTT.

The rearrangement joins TRBV6-5 to TRBJ1-1; the D is unclear. Germline V lookup: CDR1 MNHEY, CDR2 SVGAGI. The CDR3 covers 15 residues. V was clipped by 2 bases and J by 2 bases, with 12 bases between them. CDR3 bases: TGTGCCAGCAGTTACGGTCCAATTGTTAACACTGAAGCTTTCTTT. Amino acids: CASSYGPIVNTEAFF.

The genes are TRBV19 and TRBJ1-2, with 7 positions matching TRBD1. Germline V CDR1 and CDR2: LNHDA, SQIVND (reference sequence). V shed 5 bases, J shed 6 bases, and the junction held 3 bases outside the gene matches. The length of the CDR3 is 12 residues. The CDR3 DNA reads as TGTGCCAGTAGTGATACAGGGGATGGCTACACCTTC. Its translation is CASSDTGDGYTF.

The genes are TRBV3-1 (or the pseudogene TRBV3-2) and TRBJ2-3; D is unclear. Trimming removed 3 bases at V and 4 bases at J, with 8 bases between. The CDR3 contains 13 residues. Germline CDR1 is LGHDT and CDR2 is YNNKEL (reference sequence). Here the CDR3 DNA reads TGTGCCAGCAGCCATTCCGCCTCAGATACGCAGTATTTT. Its translation: CASSHSASDTQYF.

This clone was recorded a few times. This chain uses TRBV9 with TRBJ1-4; no clear D gene. CDR1 and CDR2 from the germline V gene are SGDLS and YYNGEE. This CDR3 region has 16 residues. Between the trimmed V and J ends, which lost 3 bases and 4 bases, there was a span of 16 bases. Here the CDR3 reads CASSATGIPLNEKLFF. CDR3 sequence (DNA): TGTGCCAGCAGCGCAACCGGGATCCCCCTTAATGAAAAACTGTTTTTT.

The chain has TRBV18 and TRBJ1-4; D is ambiguous. This CDR3 contains 16 residues. The V end lost 3 bases, the J end lost 7 bases, and 18 bases lay between the germline ends. The germline V gene encodes CDR1 KGHSH and CDR2 LQKENI. The CDR3 region is CASSPIPDPPGEKLFF. In DNA form, the CDR3 reads TGTGCCAGCTCACCCATCCCGGACCCCCCAGGTGAAAAACTGTTTTTT. Supplemented by reference TRBV18 and TRBJ1-4, the full variable domain reads NAGVMQNPRHLVRRRGQEARLRCSPMKGHSHVYWYRQLPEEGLKFMVYLQKENIIDESGMPKERFSAEFPKEGPSILRIQQVVRGDSAAYFCASSPIPDPPGEKLFFGSGTQLSVL.

In this sample, this clone turned up once. The chain combines TRBV11-2 with TRBJ2-1; 11 nucleotides line up with TRBD2. Germline V gene sequence: CDR1 SGHAT, CDR2 FQNNGV. V was clipped by 3 bases and J by 8 bases; unmatched bases: 9. CDR3 length equals 16 residues. For the CDR3, the DNA is TGTGCCAGCAGCTTTAGCGGGGGGGCCTTTTTCGATGAGCAGTTCTTC. Residues: CASSFSGGAFFDEQFF. The variable domain in full, completed from reference TRBV11-2 and TRBJ2-1, reads EAGVAQSPRYKIIEKRQSVAFWCNPISGHATLYWYQQILGQGPKLLIQFQNNGVVDDSQLPKDRFSAERLKGVDSTLKIQPAKLEDSAVYLCASSFSGGAFFDEQFFGPGTRLTVL.

The CDR3, as DNA: TGCAGCGTTGCTCAGAGCGAAGCTTTCTTT. Translating it yields CSVAQSEAFF. The J gene is TRBJ1-1, the V gene TRBV29-1; no clear D gene. CDR1 and CDR2 from the germline V gene are SQVTM and ANQGSEA. Trimming left V 4 bases short and J 8 bases short, with 8 bases between. This CDR3 region has 10 residues.

The chain recombines TRBV11-2 with TRBJ1-6; D is possibly TRBD1 (6 bases). With 6 bases removed from V and 10 bases from J, the gap between germline ends came to 22 bases. From germline, CDR1 is SGHAT and CDR2 FQNNGV. CDR3 size: 16 residues. The CDR3 nucleotides are TGTGCCAGCAGACCTCTTTACAGGGCTGTGGGATCACCCCTCCACTTT. Translation gives CASRPLYRAVGSPLHF.